This TCR beta chain derives from a study of cytomegalovirus exposure and HLA in healthy donors. As for this clone: Its target is unknown.

Separation from the roughly 700-subject first cohort characterized the roughly 130-subject validation cohort, to which the donors belonged. Study-wide results and limits: The investigators catalogued 164 TCR beta chains as cytomegalovirus-associated.

Germline CDR1 reads MDHEN; CDR2 reads SYDVKM. The CDR3 has 13 residues. Trimming removed 3 bases from V and 8 bases from J, with 11 bases in between. Assay used: immunoSEQ multiplex PCR; TCRdb lists only in-frame clones, some missing. The sample gives over 60,000 clones, approximately 95% of which show up once; about 3.5% is in the top ten. The sequence was collected from a man between 18 and 29 years old in good health and CMV-seronegative. V gene TRBV28 combines with J gene TRBJ2-1; D uncertain. Sequencing used PBMCs. The CDR3 sequence is CASSFSVVHEQFF. For the CDR3, the DNA is TGTGCCAGCAGTTTTTCGGTCGTCCATGAGCAGTTCTTC.